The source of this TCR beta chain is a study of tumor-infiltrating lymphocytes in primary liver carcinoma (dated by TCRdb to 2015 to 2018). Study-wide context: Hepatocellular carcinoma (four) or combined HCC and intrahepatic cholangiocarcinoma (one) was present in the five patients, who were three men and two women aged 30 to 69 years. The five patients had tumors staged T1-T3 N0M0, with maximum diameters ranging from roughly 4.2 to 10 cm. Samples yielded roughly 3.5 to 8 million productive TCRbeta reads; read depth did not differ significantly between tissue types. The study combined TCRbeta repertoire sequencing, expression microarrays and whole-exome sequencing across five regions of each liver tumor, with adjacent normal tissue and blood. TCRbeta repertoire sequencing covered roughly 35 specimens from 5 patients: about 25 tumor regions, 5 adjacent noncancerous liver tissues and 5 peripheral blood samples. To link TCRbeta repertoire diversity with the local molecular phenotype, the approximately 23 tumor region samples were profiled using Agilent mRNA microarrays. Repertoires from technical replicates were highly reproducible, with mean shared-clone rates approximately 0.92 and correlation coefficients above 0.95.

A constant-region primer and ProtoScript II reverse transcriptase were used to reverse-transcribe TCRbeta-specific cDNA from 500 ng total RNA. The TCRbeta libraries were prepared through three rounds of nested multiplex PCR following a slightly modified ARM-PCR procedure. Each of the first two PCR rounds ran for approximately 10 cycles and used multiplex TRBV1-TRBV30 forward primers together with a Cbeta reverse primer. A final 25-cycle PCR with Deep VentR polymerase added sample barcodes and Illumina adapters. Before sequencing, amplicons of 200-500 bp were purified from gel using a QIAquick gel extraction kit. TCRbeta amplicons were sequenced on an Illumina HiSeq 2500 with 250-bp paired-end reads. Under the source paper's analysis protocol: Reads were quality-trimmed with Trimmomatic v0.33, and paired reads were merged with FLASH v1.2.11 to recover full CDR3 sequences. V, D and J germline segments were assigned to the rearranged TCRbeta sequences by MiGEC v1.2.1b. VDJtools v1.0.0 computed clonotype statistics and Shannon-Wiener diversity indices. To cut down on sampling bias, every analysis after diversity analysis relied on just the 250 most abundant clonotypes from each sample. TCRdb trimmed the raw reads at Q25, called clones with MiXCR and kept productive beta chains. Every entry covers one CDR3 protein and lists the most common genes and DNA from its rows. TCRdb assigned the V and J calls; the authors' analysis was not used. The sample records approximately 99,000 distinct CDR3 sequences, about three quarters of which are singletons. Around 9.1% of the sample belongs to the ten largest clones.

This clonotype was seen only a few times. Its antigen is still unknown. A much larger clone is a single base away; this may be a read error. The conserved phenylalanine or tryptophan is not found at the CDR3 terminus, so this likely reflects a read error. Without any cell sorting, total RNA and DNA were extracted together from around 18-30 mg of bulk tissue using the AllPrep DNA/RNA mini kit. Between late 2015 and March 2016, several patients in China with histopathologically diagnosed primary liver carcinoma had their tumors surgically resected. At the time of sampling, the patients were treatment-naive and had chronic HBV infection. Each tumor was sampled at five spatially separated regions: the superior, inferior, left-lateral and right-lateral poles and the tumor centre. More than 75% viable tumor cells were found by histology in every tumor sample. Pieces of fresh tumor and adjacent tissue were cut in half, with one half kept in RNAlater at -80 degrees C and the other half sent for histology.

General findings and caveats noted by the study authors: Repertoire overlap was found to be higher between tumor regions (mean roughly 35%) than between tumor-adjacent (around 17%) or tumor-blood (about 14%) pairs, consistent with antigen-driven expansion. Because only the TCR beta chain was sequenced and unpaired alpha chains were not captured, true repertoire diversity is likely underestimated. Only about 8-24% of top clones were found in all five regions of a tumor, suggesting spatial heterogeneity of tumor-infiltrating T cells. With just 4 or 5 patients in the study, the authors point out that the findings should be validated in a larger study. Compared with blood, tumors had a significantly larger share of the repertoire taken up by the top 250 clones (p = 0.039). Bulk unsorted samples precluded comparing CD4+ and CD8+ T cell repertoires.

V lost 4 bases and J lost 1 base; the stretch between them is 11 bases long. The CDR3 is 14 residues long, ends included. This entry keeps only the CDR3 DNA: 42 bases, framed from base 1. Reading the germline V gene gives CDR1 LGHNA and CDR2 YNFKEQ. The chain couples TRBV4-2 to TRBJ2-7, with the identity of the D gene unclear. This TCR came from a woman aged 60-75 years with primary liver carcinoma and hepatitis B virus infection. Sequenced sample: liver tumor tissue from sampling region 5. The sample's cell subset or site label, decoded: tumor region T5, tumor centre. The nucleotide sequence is TGTGCCAGCAGCCCCTCCGGTCGGTCCTACGAGCAGTACTCC. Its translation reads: CASSPSGRSYEQYS.